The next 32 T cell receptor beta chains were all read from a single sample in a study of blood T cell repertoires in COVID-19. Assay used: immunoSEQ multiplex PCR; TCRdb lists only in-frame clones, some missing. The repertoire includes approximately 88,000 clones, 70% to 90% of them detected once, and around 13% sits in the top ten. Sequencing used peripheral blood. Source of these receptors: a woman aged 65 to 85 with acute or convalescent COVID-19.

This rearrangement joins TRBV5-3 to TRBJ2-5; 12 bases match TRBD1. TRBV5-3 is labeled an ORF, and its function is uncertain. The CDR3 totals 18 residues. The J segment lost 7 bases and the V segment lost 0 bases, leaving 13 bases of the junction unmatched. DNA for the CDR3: TGTGCCAGAAGCTTGGAGCGGGACAGGGGGCCCGGGATGGGGACCCAGTACTTC. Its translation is CARSLERDRGPGMGTQYF.

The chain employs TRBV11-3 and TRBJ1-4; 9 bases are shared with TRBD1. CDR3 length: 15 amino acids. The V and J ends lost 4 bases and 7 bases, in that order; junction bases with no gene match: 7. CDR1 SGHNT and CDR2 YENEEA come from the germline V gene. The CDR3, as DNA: TGTGCCAGCAGCTCGAAGACAGGGGGAGTTGAAAAACTGTTTTTT. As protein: CASSSKTGGVEKLFF.

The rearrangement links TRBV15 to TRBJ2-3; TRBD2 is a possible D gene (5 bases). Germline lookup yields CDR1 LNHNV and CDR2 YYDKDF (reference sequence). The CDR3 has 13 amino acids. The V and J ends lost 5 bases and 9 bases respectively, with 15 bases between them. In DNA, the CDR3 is TGTGCCACCAGCGAGAATGGCCCGGGGACGCAGTATTTT. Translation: CATSENGPGTQYF.

The CDR3 nucleotides read TGTGCCAGCAGTCGGGCAGGGGGCGATGAGCAGTTCTTC. Its translation: CASSRAGGDEQFF. The chain links TRBV2 to TRBJ2-1, with TRBD1 matching 8 bases. V shed 5 bases and J 8 bases; nucleotides not matched to a gene: 5. The CDR3 has 13 residues. Germline-derived CDR1 and CDR2 are SNHLY and FYNNEI.

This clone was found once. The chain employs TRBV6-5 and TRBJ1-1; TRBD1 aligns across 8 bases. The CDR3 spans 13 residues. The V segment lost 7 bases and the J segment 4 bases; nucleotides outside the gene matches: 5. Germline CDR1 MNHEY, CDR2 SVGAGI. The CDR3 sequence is CASIGQGGTEAFF. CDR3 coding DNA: TGTGCCAGCATTGGACAGGGAGGCACTGAAGCTTTCTTT.

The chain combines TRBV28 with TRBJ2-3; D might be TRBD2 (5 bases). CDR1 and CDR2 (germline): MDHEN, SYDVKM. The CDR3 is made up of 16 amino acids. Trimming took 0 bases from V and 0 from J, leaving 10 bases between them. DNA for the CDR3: TGTGCCAGCAGTTTATGGGCCAGCGGTAGCACAGATACGCAGTATTTT. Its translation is CASSLWASGSTDTQYF.

The CDR3 here is CASSTGTSGYNEQFF. The DNA for the CDR3 is TGTGCCAGCAGCACCGGGACTAGCGGTTACAATGAGCAGTTCTTC. The genes are TRBV7-8 and TRBJ2-1; 11 nucleotides agree with TRBD2. This CDR3 is 15 amino acids long. Germline trimming cut 5 bases from V and 4 bases from J; bases unmatched to any gene: 4. The germline gives CDR1 SGHVS, CDR2 FQNEAQ.

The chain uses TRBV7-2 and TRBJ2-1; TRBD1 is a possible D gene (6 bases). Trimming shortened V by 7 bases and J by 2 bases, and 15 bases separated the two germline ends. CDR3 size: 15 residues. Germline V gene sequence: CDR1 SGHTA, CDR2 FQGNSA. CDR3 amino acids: CASMGQGSTYNEQFF. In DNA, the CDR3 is TGTGCCAGCATGGGTCAGGGGAGTACCTACAATGAGCAGTTCTTC.

CDR3 region: CASSQDPNSGPYNEQFF. The CDR3 coding sequence is TGCGCCAGCAGCCAAGACCCAAATAGCGGACCCTACAATGAGCAGTTCTTC. The chain uses TRBV4-3 and TRBJ2-1; TRBD2 is a possible D gene (6 bases). CDR3 length: 17 amino acids. Trimming took off 0 bases at V and 2 bases at J, with 14 bases between the two ends. Germline CDR1 reads LGHNA; CDR2 reads YSLEER.

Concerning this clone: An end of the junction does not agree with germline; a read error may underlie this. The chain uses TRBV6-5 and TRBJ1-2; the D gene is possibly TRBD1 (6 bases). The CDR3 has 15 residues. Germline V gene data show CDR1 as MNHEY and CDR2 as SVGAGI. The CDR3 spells CASSDSGQINYGYTF. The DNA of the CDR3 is TGTGCCAGCAGTGACTCAGGACAGATTAACTATGGCTACACCTTC.

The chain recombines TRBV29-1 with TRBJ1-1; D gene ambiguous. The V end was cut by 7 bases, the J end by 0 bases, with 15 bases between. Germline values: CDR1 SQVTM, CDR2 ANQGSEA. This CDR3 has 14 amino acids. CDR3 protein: CSGGMGSMNTEAFF. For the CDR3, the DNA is TGCAGCGGGGGTATGGGCAGCATGAACACTGAAGCTTTCTTT.

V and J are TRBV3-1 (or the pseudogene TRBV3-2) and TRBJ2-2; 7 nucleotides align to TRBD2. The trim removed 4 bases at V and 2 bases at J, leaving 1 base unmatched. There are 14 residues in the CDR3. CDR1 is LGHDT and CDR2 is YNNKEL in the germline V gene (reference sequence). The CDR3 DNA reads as TGTGCCAGCAGCCTGACTAGCAACACCGGGGAGCTGTTTTTT. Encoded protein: CASSLTSNTGELFF.

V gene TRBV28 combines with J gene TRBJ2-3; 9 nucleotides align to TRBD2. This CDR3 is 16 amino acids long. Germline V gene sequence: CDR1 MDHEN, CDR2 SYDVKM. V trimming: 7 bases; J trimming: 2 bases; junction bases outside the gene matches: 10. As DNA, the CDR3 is TGTGCCAGCAAACTAGCGGGTTTTGGTGTCACAGATACGCAGTATTTT. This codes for CASKLAGFGVTDTQYF.

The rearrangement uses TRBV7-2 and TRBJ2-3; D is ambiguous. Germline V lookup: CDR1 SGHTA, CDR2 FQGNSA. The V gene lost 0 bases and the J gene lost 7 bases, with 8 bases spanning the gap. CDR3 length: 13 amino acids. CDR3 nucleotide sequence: TGTGCCAGCAGCTTAGCCCGGAGAAATACGCAGTATTTT. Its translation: CASSLARRNTQYF.

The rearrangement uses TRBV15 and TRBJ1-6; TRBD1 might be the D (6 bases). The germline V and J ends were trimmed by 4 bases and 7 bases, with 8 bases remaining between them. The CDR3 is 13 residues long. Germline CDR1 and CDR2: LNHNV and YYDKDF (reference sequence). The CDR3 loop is CATSTGANSPLHF. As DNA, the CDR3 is TGTGCCACCAGCACAGGGGCAAATTCACCCCTCCACTTT.

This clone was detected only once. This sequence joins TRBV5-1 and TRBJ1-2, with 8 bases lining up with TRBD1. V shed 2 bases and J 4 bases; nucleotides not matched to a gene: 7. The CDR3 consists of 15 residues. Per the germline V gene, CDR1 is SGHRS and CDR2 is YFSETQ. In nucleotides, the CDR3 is TGCGCCAGCAGCTTAACCGGGACAGGAGTCTATGGCTACACCTTC. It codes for CASSLTGTGVYGYTF.

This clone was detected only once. The CDR3 reads CASSYTATGTNYGYTF. The CDR3 DNA follows: TGTGCCAGCAGTTACACCGCTACAGGGACCAACTATGGCTACACCTTC. V is TRBV6-5 and J is TRBJ1-2; possible D gene TRBD1, 6 bases. This CDR3 comprises 16 residues. The V gene's germline CDR1 is MNHEY and CDR2 SVGAGI. V was cut by 2 bases and J by 2 bases, with 15 bases left in between.

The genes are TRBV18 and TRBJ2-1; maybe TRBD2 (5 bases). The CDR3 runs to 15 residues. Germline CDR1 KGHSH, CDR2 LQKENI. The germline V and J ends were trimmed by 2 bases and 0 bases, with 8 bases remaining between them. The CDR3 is CASSPGESSYNEQFF. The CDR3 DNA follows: TGTGCCAGCTCACCAGGGGAGAGCTCCTACAATGAGCAGTTCTTC.

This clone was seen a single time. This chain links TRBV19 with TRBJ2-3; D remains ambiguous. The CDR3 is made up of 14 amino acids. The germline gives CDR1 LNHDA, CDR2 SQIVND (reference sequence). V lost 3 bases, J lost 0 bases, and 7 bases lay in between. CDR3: CASSMGTSTDTQYF. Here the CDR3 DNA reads TGTGCCAGTAGTATGGGCACCAGCACAGATACGCAGTATTTT.

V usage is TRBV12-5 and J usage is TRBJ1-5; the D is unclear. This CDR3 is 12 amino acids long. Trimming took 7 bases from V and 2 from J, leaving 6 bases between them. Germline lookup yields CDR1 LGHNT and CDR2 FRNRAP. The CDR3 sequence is CASAGGNQPQHF. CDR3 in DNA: TGTGCTAGTGCCGGGGGCAATCAGCCCCAGCATTTT. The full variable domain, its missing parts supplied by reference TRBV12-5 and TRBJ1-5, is DARVTQTPRHKVTEMGQEVTMRCQPILGHNTVFWYRQTMMQGLELLAYFRNRAPLDDSGMPKDRFSAEMPDATLATLKIQPSEPRDSAVYFCASAGGNQPQHFGDGTRLSIL.

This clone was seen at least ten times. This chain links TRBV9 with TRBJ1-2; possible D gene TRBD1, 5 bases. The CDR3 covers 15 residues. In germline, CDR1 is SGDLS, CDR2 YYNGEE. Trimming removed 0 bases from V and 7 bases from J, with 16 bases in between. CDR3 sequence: CASSVDGRAFGGYTF. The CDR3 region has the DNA TGTGCCAGCAGCGTAGATGGCAGGGCCTTTGGTGGCTACACCTTC.

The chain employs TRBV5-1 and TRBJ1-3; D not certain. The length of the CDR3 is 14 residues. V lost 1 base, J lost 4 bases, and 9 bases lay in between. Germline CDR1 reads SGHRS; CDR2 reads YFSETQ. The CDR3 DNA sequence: TGCGCCAGCAGCTTGTCTGCGGTAGGAAACACCATATATTTT. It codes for CASSLSAVGNTIYF.

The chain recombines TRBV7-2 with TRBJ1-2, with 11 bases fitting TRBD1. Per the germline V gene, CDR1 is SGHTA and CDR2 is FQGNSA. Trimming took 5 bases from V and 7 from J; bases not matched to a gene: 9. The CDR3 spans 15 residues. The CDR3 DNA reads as TGTGCCAGCAGCGTTGGACAGGGGGCAAGGAGTGGCTACACCTTC. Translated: CASSVGQGARSGYTF.

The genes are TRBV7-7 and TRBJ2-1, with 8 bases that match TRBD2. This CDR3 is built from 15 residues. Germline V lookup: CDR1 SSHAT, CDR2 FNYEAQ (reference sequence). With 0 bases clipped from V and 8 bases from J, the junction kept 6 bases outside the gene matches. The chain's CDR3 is CASSLASGSTHEQFF. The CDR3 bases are TGTGCCAGCAGCTTAGCCAGCGGGAGTACCCATGAGCAGTTCTTC.

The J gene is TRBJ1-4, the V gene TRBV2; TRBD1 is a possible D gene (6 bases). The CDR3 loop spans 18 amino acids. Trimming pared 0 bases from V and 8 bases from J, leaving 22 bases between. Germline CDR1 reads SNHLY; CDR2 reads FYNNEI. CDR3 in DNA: TGTGCCAGCAGTGAAGCGCGGGCAGGGGTAAAGACAAGAGAAAAACTGTTTTTT. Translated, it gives CASSEARAGVKTREKLFF.

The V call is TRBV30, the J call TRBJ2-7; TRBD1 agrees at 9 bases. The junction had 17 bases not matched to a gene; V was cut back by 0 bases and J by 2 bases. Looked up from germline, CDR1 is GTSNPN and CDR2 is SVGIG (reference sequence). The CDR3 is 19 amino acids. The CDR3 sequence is CAWSVTGTGTFKVAYEQYV. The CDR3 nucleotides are TGTGCCTGGAGTGTGACTGGGACAGGGACGTTTAAAGTAGCCTACGAGCAGTACGTC.

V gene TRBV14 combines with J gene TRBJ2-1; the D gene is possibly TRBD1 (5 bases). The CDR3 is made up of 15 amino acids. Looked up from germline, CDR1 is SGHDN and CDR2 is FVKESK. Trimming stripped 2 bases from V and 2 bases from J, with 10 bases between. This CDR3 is CASSQFQGAYNEQFF. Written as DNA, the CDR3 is TGTGCCAGCAGCCAATTTCAGGGCGCCTACAATGAGCAGTTCTTC.

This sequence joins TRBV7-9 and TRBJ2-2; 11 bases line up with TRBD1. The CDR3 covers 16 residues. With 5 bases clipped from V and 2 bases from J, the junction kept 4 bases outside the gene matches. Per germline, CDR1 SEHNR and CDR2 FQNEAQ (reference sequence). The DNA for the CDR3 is TGTGCCAGCAGCCCCCGGACAGGGGGCAACACCGGGGAGCTGTTTTTT. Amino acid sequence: CASSPRTGGNTGELFF.

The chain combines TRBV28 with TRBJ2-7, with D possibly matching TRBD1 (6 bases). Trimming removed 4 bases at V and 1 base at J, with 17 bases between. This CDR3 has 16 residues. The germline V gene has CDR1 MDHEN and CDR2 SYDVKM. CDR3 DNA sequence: TGTGCCAGCAGTTCTTTCTTCGGGACAAAGTCCTACGAGCAGTACGTC. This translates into CASSSFFGTKSYEQYV.

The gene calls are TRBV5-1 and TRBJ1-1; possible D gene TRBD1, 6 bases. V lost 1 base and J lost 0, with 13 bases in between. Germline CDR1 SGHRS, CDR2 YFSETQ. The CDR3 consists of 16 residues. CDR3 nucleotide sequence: TGCGCCAGCAGCTTGAGGGCAGGGGAATTGAACACTGAAGCTTTCTTT. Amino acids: CASSLRAGELNTEAFF.

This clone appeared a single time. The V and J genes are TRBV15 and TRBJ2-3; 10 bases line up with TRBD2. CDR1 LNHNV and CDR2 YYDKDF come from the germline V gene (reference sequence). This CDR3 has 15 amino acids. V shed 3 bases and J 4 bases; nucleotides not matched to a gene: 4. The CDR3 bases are TGTGCCACCAGCAGGGGAGCGGGAGGGCCAGATACGCAGTATTTT. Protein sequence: CATSRGAGGPDTQYF.

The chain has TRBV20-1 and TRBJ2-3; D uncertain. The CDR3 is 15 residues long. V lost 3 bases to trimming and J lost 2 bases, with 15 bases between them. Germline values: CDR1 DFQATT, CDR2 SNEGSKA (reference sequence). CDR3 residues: CSASLGQENTDTQYF. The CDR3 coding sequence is TGCAGTGCTAGTCTTGGGCAGGAAAACACAGATACGCAGTATTTT.